Presented here are 17 T cell receptor beta chains from one specimen sequenced in a study of cytomegalovirus exposure and HLA in healthy donors. A multiplex PCR was run with 60 Vbeta primers and 13 Jbeta primers. Data came from immunoSEQ multiplex PCR; TCRdb stores just in-frame clones and leaves some out. Here the sample spans under 120,000 clones, 60% to 70% being singletons. The sample consisted of PBMCs. Receptor source: a man between 25 and 39 years old in good health and CMV-seropositive.

The J gene is TRBJ2-7, the V gene TRBV6-6; 10 nucleotides agree with TRBD1. With V trimmed by 5 bases and J by 3 bases, 10 bases remained unmatched. This CDR3 is built from 16 residues. Germline CDR1 reads MNHNY; CDR2 reads SVGAGI (reference sequence). The CDR3 coding sequence is TGTGCCAGCAGTCTAGACAGGGGGCCGATCCTCTACGAGCAGTACTTC. It yields the protein CASSLDRGPILYEQYF.

The chain is built from TRBV2 and TRBJ2-7, with 7 bases matching TRBD1. CDR1 and CDR2 from the germline V gene are SNHLY and FYNNEI. Losses at the gene ends were 10 bases for V and 5 bases for J; bases not matched to a gene: 8. CDR3 size: 12 residues. CDR3 protein: CAIIQGPDEQYF. CDR3 sequence (DNA): TGTGCCATCATACAGGGGCCCGACGAGCAGTACTTC.

The CDR3 DNA sequence: TGTGCCAGCAGTTACTCCCCGGGAGGGGGCGAGCAGTACTTC. It translates to CASSYSPGGGEQYF. This chain uses TRBV6-5 with TRBJ2-7; 8 bases align to TRBD2. This CDR3 region has 14 residues. V lost 0 bases and J lost 6; bases outside the gene matches: 4. The germline V gene has CDR1 MNHEY and CDR2 SVGAGI.

There are a few counts of this clone. This chain uses TRBV30 with TRBJ2-7; D perhaps matches TRBD1 (6 bases). Germline V gene data show CDR1 as GTSNPN and CDR2 as SVGIG (reference sequence). The CDR3 covers 14 residues. V shed 0 bases and J shed 6 bases, with 15 bases lying between them. In nucleotides, the CDR3 is TGTGCCTGGAGTGTACTATTGGGGGCGAGCGAGCAGTACTTC. Protein: CAWSVLLGASEQYF.

This clone was seen a single time. The CDR3 coding sequence is TGCGCCAGCAGCTCAGCACTAGCGGACTCCTACGAGCAGTACTTC. Amino acids: CASSSALADSYEQYF. The rearrangement joins TRBV5-1 to TRBJ2-7, with 8 bases matching TRBD2. After removal of 3 bases from V and 0 bases from J, the junction contained 5 bases not matched to a gene. The CDR3 loop spans 15 amino acids. Germline values: CDR1 SGHRS, CDR2 YFSETQ.

This clone occurred once. The chain has TRBV19 and TRBJ2-7; 9 nucleotides align to TRBD1. V shed 4 bases and J 3 bases; nucleotides not matched to a gene: 4. CDR1 is LNHDA and CDR2 is SQIVND in the germline V gene (reference sequence). The length of the CDR3 is 14 residues. CDR3 DNA: TGTGCCAGTAGTACCCGGACAGGGGACTACGAGCAGTACTTC. Translated: CASSTRTGDYEQYF.

The chain links TRBV19 to TRBJ2-1; TRBD1 matches at 7 bases. The V and J ends lost 5 bases and 1 base, in that order; junction bases with no gene match: 2. CDR3 length: 14 residues. The V gene's germline CDR1 is LNHDA and CDR2 SQIVND (reference sequence). DNA of the CDR3: TGTGCCAGTAGTCGACAGGGTTCCTACAATGAGCAGTTCTTC. The encoded protein is CASSRQGSYNEQFF.

This sequence joins TRBV5-6 and TRBJ1-5; the match to TRBD1 covers 7 bases. Trimming cost V 4 bases and J 1 base; bases outside gene matches: 8. This CDR3 is 16 amino acids long. Per germline, CDR1 SGHDT and CDR2 YYEEEE. DNA for the CDR3: TGTGCCAGCAGCAAGGACAGGCCGCGGAGCAATCAGCCCCAGCATTTT. Amino acid sequence: CASSKDRPRSNQPQHF.

This clone was observed a few times. This chain connects TRBV5-6 to TRBJ1-5; TRBD1 matches 9 bases. The V segment lost 4 bases and the J segment 4 bases; nucleotides outside the gene matches: 3. This CDR3 has 14 residues. Per germline, CDR1 SGHDT and CDR2 YYEEEE. CDR3 nucleotide sequence: TGTGCCAGCAGCACGGGGACAGGGAATCAGCCCCAGCATTTT. Its translation is CASSTGTGNQPQHF.

The chain carries TRBV27 and TRBJ2-5, with D hard to call. The J call may be mistaken, given a closer DNA end match to TRBJ2-7. CDR1 and CDR2 (germline): MNHEY, SMNVEV (reference sequence). This CDR3 spans 13 amino acids. Here the CDR3 DNA reads TGTGCCAGCAGTTTATCGTCCCCCTACGAGCAGTACTTC. Amino acid sequence: CASSLSSPYEQYF.

The genes are TRBV11-2 and TRBJ2-7; D may be TRBD1 (5 bases). The CDR3 runs to 13 residues. Trimming left V 1 base short and J 4 bases short, with 8 bases between. Germline V gene lookup returns CDR1 SGHAT and CDR2 FQNNGV. CDR3 coding DNA: TGTGCCAGCAGCTTAGGGGGCATGTACGAGCAGTACTTC. This sequence encodes CASSLGGMYEQYF.

CDR3 in DNA: TGTGCCAGCAGCTCGGACAGGGTGGGCGAGCAGTACTTC. This encodes CASSSDRVGEQYF. This chain links TRBV11-2 with TRBJ2-7, with TRBD1 matching over 8 bases. This CDR3 has 13 amino acids. J lost 6 bases, V lost 4 bases, and 5 bases had no gene match. Germline V lookup: CDR1 SGHAT, CDR2 FQNNGV.

The V call is TRBV2, the J call TRBJ2-2, with a possible D match to TRBD2 (5 bases). The CDR3 has 11 amino acids. CDR1 is SNHLY and CDR2 is FYNNEI in the germline V gene. V shed 8 bases and J shed 7 bases, with 8 bases lying between them. CDR3 protein: CASVGGGELFF. In DNA, the CDR3 is TGTGCCAGCGTTGGAGGCGGGGAGCTGTTTTTT.

The V call is TRBV10-2, the J call TRBJ1-2; 9 positions match TRBD1. Germline V gene lookup returns CDR1 WSHSY and CDR2 SAAADI. This CDR3 spans 15 amino acids. V gave up 0 bases and J gave up 6 bases; unmatched junction bases: 5. As DNA, the CDR3 is TGCGCCAGCAGTGAGTCATCGACAGGGGGGCATGGCTACACCTTC. Encoded protein: CASSESSTGGHGYTF.

The chain links TRBV9 to TRBJ1-3, with D possibly TRBD1 on 6 matching bases. V lost 3 bases and J 2 bases, leaving 12 bases between the germline ends. Looked up from germline, CDR1 is SGDLS and CDR2 is YYNGEE. The CDR3 extends over 15 amino acids. The CDR3 sequence: CASSGPQGPGNTIYF. DNA for the CDR3: TGTGCCAGCAGCGGACCACAGGGACCTGGAAACACCATATATTTT.

This clone came up once. The rearrangement joins TRBV6-6 to TRBJ2-7, with 7 bases that match TRBD1. The V gene end was trimmed by 2 bases and the J gene end by 2 bases; junction bases not matched to a gene: 6. This CDR3 contains 15 residues. Germline CDR1 MNHNY, CDR2 SVGAGI (reference sequence). The CDR3 DNA follows: TGTGCCAGCAGTTACGGGGACAGCGCAACCTACGAGCAGTACTTC. Translation: CASSYGDSATYEQYF.

The chain couples TRBV5-6 to TRBJ1-5; D is uncertain. Between the trimmed V and J ends, which lost 2 bases and 3 bases, there was a span of 6 bases. The CDR3 has 13 residues. Germline lookup yields CDR1 SGHDT and CDR2 YYEEEE. The CDR3 DNA follows: TGTGCCAGCAGCTTAAGCTTCAATCAGCCCCAGCATTTT. It yields the protein CASSLSFNQPQHF.